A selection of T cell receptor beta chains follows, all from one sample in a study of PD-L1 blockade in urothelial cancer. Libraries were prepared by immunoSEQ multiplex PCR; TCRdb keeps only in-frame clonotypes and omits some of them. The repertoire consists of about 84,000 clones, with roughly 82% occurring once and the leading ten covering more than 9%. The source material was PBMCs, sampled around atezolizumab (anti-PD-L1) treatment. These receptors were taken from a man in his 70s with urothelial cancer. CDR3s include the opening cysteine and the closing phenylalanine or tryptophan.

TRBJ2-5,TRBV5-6,CASSLGLAGAPGETQYF
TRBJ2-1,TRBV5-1,CASILVPSGGYNEQFF
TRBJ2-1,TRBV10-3,CAISVQGAEQFF
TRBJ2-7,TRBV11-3,CASSLRGMSYEQYF
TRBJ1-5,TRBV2,CASSGQGNQPQHF
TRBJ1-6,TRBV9,CASSEGLRVENSPLHF
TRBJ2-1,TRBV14,CASSQVSTSEQFF
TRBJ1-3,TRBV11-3,CAISVQGGYTIYF
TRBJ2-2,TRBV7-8,CASSFSPAGELFF
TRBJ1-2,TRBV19,CATSRGLDPPYGYTF
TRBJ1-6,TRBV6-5,CASSPGSNSPLHF
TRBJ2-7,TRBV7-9,CASSSPLTSGSYEQYF
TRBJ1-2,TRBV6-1,CASRRGQGGYGYTF
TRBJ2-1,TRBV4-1,CASSQDLASGTKGEQFF
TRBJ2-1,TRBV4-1,CASSQAGLTYNEQFF
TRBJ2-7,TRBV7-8,CASSLAWTGNEQYF
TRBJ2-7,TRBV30,CAWSVGTGVAYEQYF
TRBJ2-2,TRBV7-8,CASSATSLQGTGELFF
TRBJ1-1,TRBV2,CASKREIAEAFF
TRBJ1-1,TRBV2,CASSEAEVMNTEAFF
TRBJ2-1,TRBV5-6,CASSFPDRGGVFF
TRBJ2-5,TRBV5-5,CASSPTGATQETQYF
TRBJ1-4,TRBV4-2,CASSQDRTANEKLFF
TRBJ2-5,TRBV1,CTSSQARAARGETQYF
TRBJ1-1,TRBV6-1,CASSGGWNTEAFF
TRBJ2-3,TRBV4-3,CASGASLGGPDTQYF
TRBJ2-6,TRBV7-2,CASSLNQAGANVLTF
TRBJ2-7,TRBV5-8,CASSLLPDYYSYEQYF
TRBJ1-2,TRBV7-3,CASSSYLKIDYGYTF
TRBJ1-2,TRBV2,CASSEESGATLYGYTF
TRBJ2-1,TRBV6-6,CASSYSGAEQFF
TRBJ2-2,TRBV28,CASSLLAGETGELFF
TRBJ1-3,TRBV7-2,CASSVTGSGNTIYF
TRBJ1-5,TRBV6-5,CASRNRQGNNQPQHF
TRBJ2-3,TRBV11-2,CASSSSSRRDTQYF
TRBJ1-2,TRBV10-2,CASRTSDRDYGYTF
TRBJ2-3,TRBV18,CASSPQGALLDTQYF
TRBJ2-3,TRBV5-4,CASSVEVASGTDTQYF
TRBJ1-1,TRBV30,CAWGRAGHTEAFF
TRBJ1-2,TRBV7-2,CASSLATTNGYTF
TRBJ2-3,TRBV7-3,CASSPDGTSLADTQYF
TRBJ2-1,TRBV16,CASSRTYVSVDNEQFF
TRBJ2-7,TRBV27,CASSMGLAGAPGYEQYF
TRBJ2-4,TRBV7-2,CASSLGRAKNIQYF
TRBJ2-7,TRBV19,CASSISGSAYEQYF
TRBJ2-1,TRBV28,CASSSRTTGGGYNEQFF
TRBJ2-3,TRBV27,CATSGSWTDTQYF
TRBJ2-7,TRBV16,CASSQLGFGGGHYEQYF
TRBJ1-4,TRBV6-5,CASSKGQGYEKLFF
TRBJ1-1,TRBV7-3,CASSFDRDTEAFF
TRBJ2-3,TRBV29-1,CSADSGGPADTQYF
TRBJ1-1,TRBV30,CAWSIAEMNTEAFF
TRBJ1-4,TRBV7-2,CASSLAGQGSNEKLFF
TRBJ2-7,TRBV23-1,CASSREPDSYEQYF
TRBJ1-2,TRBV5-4,CASSRPTGGDYGYTF
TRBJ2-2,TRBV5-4,CASRRTPYTGELFF